The 32 T cell receptor beta chains presented below share a single source sample, sequenced in a study of circulating and synovial CD4+ cells in juvenile arthritis. Method: immunoSEQ multiplex PCR; TCRdb's copy keeps in-frame clones and lacks some. The sample lists around 3,100 clones, 82% occurring once. Sequenced material: CD4+ T cells from synovial fluid. The receptor set was obtained from a human donor with juvenile idiopathic arthritis.

The CDR3 loop reads CASSLASGGLTGELFF. DNA of the CDR3: TGTGCCAGCAGTTTAGCCTCAGGGGGCCTTACCGGGGAGCTGTTTTTT. The V gene is TRBV28, the J gene TRBJ2-2; 8 positions agree with TRBD1. V lost 2 bases to trimming and J lost 5 bases; unmatched junction nucleotides: 7. Germline V gene sequence: CDR1 MDHEN, CDR2 SYDVKM. The CDR3 spans 16 residues.

The chain is built from TRBV7-9 and TRBJ1-2, with a possible D match to TRBD1 (5 bases). The V gene lost 8 bases and the J gene lost 7 bases, with 17 bases spanning the gap. The CDR3 totals 13 residues. Germline assignment: CDR1 SEHNR and CDR2 FQNEAQ (reference sequence). CDR3 coding DNA: TGTGCCAGCTCTTTCGACAGTTTTTTTGGCTACACCTTC. Its protein product is CASSFDSFFGYTF.

This chain links TRBV7-9 with TRBJ1-2, with TRBD1 identical over 7 bases. Germline lookup yields CDR1 SEHNR and CDR2 FQNEAQ (reference sequence). V lost 5 bases to trimming and J lost 8 bases; unmatched junction nucleotides: 14. The CDR3 has 15 amino acids. The CDR3 loop reads CASSVTTGTDLGYTF. The CDR3 region has the DNA TGTGCCAGCAGCGTAACGACAGGGACGGATTTGGGCTACACCTTC.

The chain has TRBV7-9 and TRBJ1-3; a possible D gene is TRBD1 (6 bases). CDR1 and CDR2 from the germline V gene are SEHNR and FQNEAQ (reference sequence). This CDR3 region has 16 residues. V shed 1 base and J shed 0 bases, with 10 bases lying between them. CDR3 nucleotide sequence: TGTGCCAGCAGCTTAGAGGACAGCTTCTCTGGAAACACCATATATTTT. Amino acid sequence: CASSLEDSFSGNTIYF.

This sequence joins TRBV6-4 and TRBJ2-1, with 7 bases identical to TRBD1. CDR1 MRHNA and CDR2 SNTAGT come from the germline V gene. CDR3 size: 15 residues. V gave up 4 bases and J gave up 3 bases; unmatched junction bases: 6. In DNA form, the CDR3 reads TGTGCCAGCAGTGTGGCAGGGGGTTTCTACAATGAGCAGTTCTTC. Translated: CASSVAGGFYNEQFF.

This chain links TRBV9 with TRBJ2-5; 9 positions agree with TRBD2. Per germline, CDR1 SGDLS and CDR2 YYNGEE. The V and J ends lost 6 bases and 5 bases, in that order; junction bases with no gene match: 11. This CDR3 contains 15 residues. CDR3 DNA: TGTGCCAGCAACGCGCGCGGGGGGGCCCGGGAGACCCAGTACTTC. It encodes CASNARGGARETQYF.

This chain links TRBV28 with TRBJ2-5; the D gene is possibly TRBD2 (5 bases). The CDR3 has 18 residues. CDR1 and CDR2 from the germline V gene are MDHEN and SYDVKM. V was cut by 9 bases and J by 0 bases, with 26 bases left in between. The CDR3 spells CASMAPPRESWYQETQYF. CDR3 nucleotide sequence: TGTGCCAGTATGGCGCCCCCCCGGGAATCTTGGTACCAAGAGACCCAGTACTTC.

This clone occurred a few times. The rearrangement links TRBV27 to TRBJ2-2, with 8 nucleotides matching TRBD2. V dropped 7 bases and J dropped 5; count of bases not matched to a gene: 9. Germline assignment: CDR1 MNHEY and CDR2 SMNVEV (reference sequence). This CDR3 contains 15 residues. CDR3 DNA: TGTGCCAGCAACCCCAGCGGGAGTCGGACCGGGGAGCTGTTTTTT. Protein: CASNPSGSRTGELFF.

The chain is built from TRBV5-4 and TRBJ2-2; 7 bases agree with TRBD2. V shed 2 bases, J shed 1 base, and the junction held 5 bases outside the gene matches. CDR1 SGHNT and CDR2 YYREEE come from the germline V gene (reference sequence). The CDR3 spans 16 residues. The CDR3 DNA reads as TGTGCCAGCAGCTTAGGTCTAGCGGTGAACACCGGGGAGCTGTTTTTT. It yields the protein CASSLGLAVNTGELFF.

In this sample, this clone turned up a few times. CDR3 residues: CASSDSPSQTPNTIYF. DNA of the CDR3: TGTGCCAGCAGTGATAGCCCGTCCCAGACTCCGAACACCATATATTTT. J is TRBJ1-3 and V is TRBV2; D unresolved. This CDR3 has 16 amino acids. Germline lookup yields CDR1 SNHLY and CDR2 FYNNEI. Deletions cut 3 bases from V and 7 bases from J, with 19 bases between.

J is TRBJ2-1 and V is TRBV25-1; the D gene is possibly TRBD2 (6 bases). The CDR3 loop spans 13 amino acids. V gave up 4 bases and J gave up 8 bases, with 12 bases separating them. CDR1 and CDR2 from the germline V gene are MGHDK and SYGVNS. The DNA of the CDR3 is TGTGCCAGCAGTGGGCAGGGACTCGATGAGCAGTTCTTC. Translating gives CASSGQGLDEQFF.

The chain has TRBV7-2 and TRBJ2-1, with 9 bases matching TRBD2. V was clipped by 8 bases and J by 7 bases; unmatched bases: 12. This CDR3 has 15 residues. CDR1 and CDR2 from the germline V gene are SGHTA and FQGNSA. The CDR3 reads CASQDWAGGLNEQFF. The CDR3 nucleotides are TGTGCCAGCCAAGACTGGGCGGGGGGGCTGAATGAGCAGTTCTTC.

This clone came up a few times. The chain has TRBV11-3 and TRBJ1-1; 11 bases align to TRBD1. Looked up from germline, CDR1 is SGHNT and CDR2 is YENEEA. V trimming: 3 bases; J trimming: 7 bases; junction bases outside the gene matches: 1. The CDR3 has 13 amino acids. The CDR3: CASSFGTGGEAFF. The CDR3 DNA reads as TGTGCCAGCAGCTTTGGGACAGGGGGTGAAGCTTTCTTT.

The chain joins TRBV11-3 to TRBJ2-1, with 10 positions matching TRBD2. With V trimmed by 5 bases and J by 2 bases, 12 bases remained unmatched. Germline CDR1 and CDR2: SGHNT and YENEEA. This CDR3 contains 18 residues. The CDR3 reads CASSPSPWTSGTYNEQFF. Here the CDR3 DNA reads TGTGCCAGCAGCCCCTCCCCCTGGACTAGCGGAACCTACAATGAGCAGTTCTTC.

The V call is TRBV5-8, the J call TRBJ1-2; D is ambiguous. V was cut by 0 bases and J by 2 bases, with 8 bases left in between. The CDR3 is 14 amino acids. Looked up from germline, CDR1 is SGHTS and CDR2 is YDEGEE. As DNA, the CDR3 is TGTGCCAGCAGCTTGGGGCCGTCCAACTATGGCTACACCTTC. Protein sequence: CASSLGPSNYGYTF. Drawing the rest from reference TRBV5-8 and TRBJ1-2, the complete variable domain is EAGVTQSPTHLIKTRGQQATLRCSPISGHTSVYWYQQALGLGLQFLLWYDEGEERNRGNFPPRFSGRQFPNYSSELNVNALELEDSALYLCASSLGPSNYGYTFGSGTRLTVV.

V is TRBV2 and J is TRBJ2-5; D might be TRBD2 (5 bases). CDR1 is SNHLY, CDR2 FYNNEI, per germline. The CDR3 length is 15 residues. The V end was cut by 7 bases, the J end by 2 bases, with 17 bases between. The CDR3 loop reads CASTPGYGVQETQYF. In DNA, the CDR3 is TGTGCCAGCACTCCGGGGTATGGGGTTCAAGAGACCCAGTACTTC.

The chain uses TRBV7-2 and TRBJ2-5; D ambiguous. Germline V lookup: CDR1 SGHTA, CDR2 FQGNSA. This CDR3 is 12 amino acids long. V lost 1 base to trimming and J lost 4 bases, with 4 bases between them. DNA of the CDR3: TGTGCCAGCAGCTTAGTCCTAGAGACCCAGTACTTC. Its translation is CASSLVLETQYF.

This sequence joins TRBV25-1 and TRBJ1-3, with TRBD1 matching 9 bases. V shed 6 bases, J shed 5 bases, and the junction held 5 bases outside the gene matches. The CDR3 covers 14 residues. The germline V gene has CDR1 MGHDK and CDR2 SYGVNS. The CDR3 DNA is TGTGCCAGCAGCCCCGGACAGGGGCGAAACACCATATATTTT. This sequence encodes CASSPGQGRNTIYF.

The chain couples TRBV28 to TRBJ1-5, with 7 bases lining up with TRBD1. Trimming at V came to 6 bases and at J to 0 bases, leaving 5 bases not matched to a gene. The CDR3 covers 15 residues. Germline CDR1 is MDHEN and CDR2 is SYDVKM. CDR3 sequence reads: CASRGTAYSNQPQHF. The CDR3, as DNA: TGTGCCAGCAGAGGGACAGCATATAGCAATCAGCCCCAGCATTTT.

The chain is built from TRBV18 and TRBJ1-1; D is unclear. With 1 base removed from V and 3 bases from J, the gap between germline ends came to 12 bases. The CDR3 extends over 15 amino acids. Germline V gives CDR1 KGHSH, CDR2 LQKENI. Here the CDR3 DNA reads TGTGCCAGCTCACCACGGCGAACAGTAGACACTGAAGCTTTCTTT. Translating it yields CASSPRRTVDTEAFF.

The chain combines TRBV10-1 with TRBJ2-6, with 11 nucleotides matching TRBD1. Trimming removed 9 bases from V and 4 bases from J; junction bases left unmatched: 17. This CDR3 is 19 amino acids long. Germline CDR1 reads WNHNN; CDR2 reads SYGVQD (reference sequence). The CDR3 protein is CASKPWDRGFLLGANVLTF. The CDR3, as DNA: TGCGCCAGTAAACCGTGGGACAGGGGGTTTTTATTGGGGGCCAACGTCCTGACTTTC.

The rearrangement joins TRBV4-3 to TRBJ2-7, with TRBD2 identical over 10 bases. Germline loops: CDR1 LGHNA, CDR2 YSLEER. V lost 4 bases to trimming and J lost 5 bases; unmatched junction nucleotides: 14. This CDR3 has 17 residues. This chain's CDR3 is CASSLSLSGLASNEQYF. CDR3 nucleotide sequence: TGCGCCAGCAGCCTGTCCCTATCGGGACTAGCGAGTAACGAGCAGTACTTC.

The V call is TRBV6-1, the J call TRBJ1-2, with D maybe TRBD1 (5 bases). The germline CDR1 and CDR2 sequences are MNHNS and SASEGT. Deletions cut 3 bases from V and 8 bases from J, with 10 bases between. This CDR3 contains 12 residues. Written as DNA, the CDR3 is TGTGCCAGCAGTGATTATAACAGGGGCTACACCTTC. Protein product: CASSDYNRGYTF.

CDR3 in amino acids: CASSIWYKGALGQPQHF. The CDR3 region has the DNA TGCGCCAGCAGTATCTGGTATAAGGGGGCGTTGGGCCAGCCCCAGCATTTT. The gene calls are TRBV10-1 and TRBJ1-5; TRBD1 aligns across 7 bases. Per germline, CDR1 WNHNN and CDR2 SYGVQD (reference sequence). After removal of 5 bases from V and 7 bases from J, the junction contained 17 bases not matched to a gene. The CDR3 has 17 amino acids.

V gene TRBV6-1 combines with J gene TRBJ1-4; D not resolved. Germline-derived CDR1 and CDR2 are MNHNS and SASEGT. V was clipped by 0 bases and J by 7 bases, with 15 bases between them. The CDR3 contains 16 residues. This chain's CDR3 is CASSEAGRPLFEKLFF. Here the CDR3 DNA reads TGTGCCAGCAGTGAAGCGGGCAGGCCCCTTTTTGAAAAACTGTTTTTT.

The J gene is TRBJ2-7, the V gene TRBV2; TRBD1 might be the D (5 bases). The CDR3 covers 11 residues. The V end was cut by 5 bases, the J end by 11 bases, with 13 bases between. Germline CDR1 is SNHLY and CDR2 is FYNNEI. The DNA for the CDR3 is TGTGCCAGCAGTCCCCAGACAGAGGAGTACTTC. Translating gives CASSPQTEEYF.

This clone was seen more than once but under ten times. The chain recombines TRBV28 with TRBJ2-4; TRBD2 aligns across 9 bases. With 7 bases clipped from V and 0 bases from J, the junction kept 7 bases outside the gene matches. Germline V gene lookup returns CDR1 MDHEN and CDR2 SYDVKM. The CDR3 runs 16 residues. CDR3 amino acids: CASMGLAILAKNIQYF. The CDR3 coding sequence is TGTGCCAGCATGGGACTAGCAATTCTAGCCAAAAACATTCAGTACTTC.

The V call is TRBV11-2, the J call TRBJ1-1; weak D call: TRBD1 (5 bases). In germline, CDR1 is SGHAT, CDR2 FQNNGV. This CDR3 region has 13 residues. Trimming stripped 1 base from V and 11 bases from J, with 14 bases between. CDR3 coding DNA: TGTGCCAGCAGCTTAGGATCGACAGCCGGGGCTTTCTTT. It specifies CASSLGSTAGAFF.

The genes are TRBV6-6 and TRBJ2-1; 8 positions agree with TRBD1. The CDR3 loop spans 14 amino acids. The junction had 6 bases not matched to a gene; V was cut back by 6 bases and J by 5 bases. CDR1 and CDR2 from the germline V gene are MNHNY and SVGAGI (reference sequence). CDR3 in amino acids: CASRNSDRDNEQFF. CDR3 coding DNA: TGTGCCAGCAGAAATTCGGACAGGGACAATGAGCAGTTCTTC.

The gene calls are TRBV5-6 and TRBJ1-1; D is uncertain. V shed 4 bases and J shed 6 bases, with 16 bases lying between them. The CDR3 totals 14 residues. CDR1 SGHDT and CDR2 YYEEEE come from the germline V gene. The DNA of the CDR3 is TGTGCCAGCAGCAACGCGTGGCAGGCAGCTGAAGCTTTCTTT. Protein product: CASSNAWQAAEAFF. The full variable domain, in which reference TRBV5-6 and TRBJ1-1 provide the parts outside the CDR3, is DAGVTQSPTHLIKTRGQQVTLRCSPKSGHDTVSWYQQALGQGPQFIFQYYEEEERQRGNFPDRFSGHQFPNYSSELNVNALLLGDSALYLCASSNAWQAAEAFFGQGTRLTVV.

The V call is TRBV13, the J call TRBJ2-1, with D possibly being TRBD1 (7 bases). Trimming shortened V by 4 bases and J by 7 bases, and 23 bases separated the two germline ends. Germline CDR1 reads PRHDT; CDR2 reads FYEKMQ (reference sequence). The CDR3 length is 17 residues. The CDR3 is CASSSRWGDRAYNEQFF. In nucleotides, the CDR3 is TGTGCCAGCAGCTCCCGATGGGGGGACAGAGCTTATAATGAGCAGTTCTTC.

This chain uses TRBV19 with TRBJ1-2; possibly TRBD1 for D (6 bases). Trimming cost V 7 bases and J 4 bases, with 16 bases left between them. This CDR3 contains 14 residues. Germline CDR1 and CDR2: LNHDA and SQIVND (reference sequence). CDR3 nucleotides: TGTGCCAGTACCGTCCCGGGACAAGCCTATGGCTACACCTTC. This gives the protein CASTVPGQAYGYTF.